The rows below give T cell receptor beta chains drawn from one sample of a study of T cell repertoires in cytomegalovirus infection. These receptors lack a known antigen. Each CDR3 protein is one row after TCRdb ran MiXCR on the reads. The sample lists just over 450,000 distinct CDR3 sequences; about 42% were seen once. The sample here was cultured PBMCs, taken from culture after CMV antigen stimulation. These TCRs come from a human donor in good health (CMV status not recorded). Some clones in this sample may be carry-over from other donors' samples. CDR3s include the opening cysteine and the closing phenylalanine or tryptophan. D genes are given only for firm matches. Size is stated for part of the rows, as once, few or many counts, or as a class when the clone is expanded.

>once|TRBJ2-3|TRBV10-3|NA
CAISELSTDTQYF
TGTGCCATCAGTGAGCTTAGCACAGATACGCAGTATTTT
>NA|TRBJ2-3|TRBV19|NA
CASTPSRRGDTQYF
TGTGCCAGTACCCCCTCCCGCCGCGGAGATACGCAGTATTTT
>many|TRBJ2-7|TRBV7-2|NA
CASSLQSSLSYEQYF
TGTGCCAGCAGCTTACAATCGAGCCTCTCCTACGAGCAGTACTTC
>NA|TRBJ2-1|TRBV12-3/TRBV12-4|TRBD1
CASSLQPGQGYNEQFF
TGTGCCAGCAGTTTGCAACCGGGACAGGGTTACAATGAGCAGTTCTTC
>few|TRBJ2-2|TRBV7-2|NA
CASSPLRLNRGSSTGELFF
TGTGCCAGCAGCCCACTCCGTTTGAATAGGGGGTCTAGCACCGGGGAGCTGTTTTTT
>NA|TRBJ2-7|TRBV11-2|NA
CASRTKRHSVLYEQYF
TGTGCCAGCAGGACGAAGAGACACTCTGTTCTCTACGAGCAGTACTTC
>NA|TRBJ2-7|TRBV7-2|NA
CASSLAHGYEQYF
TGTGCCAGCAGCTTAGCTCATGGCTACGAGCAGTACTTC
>NA|TRBJ2-1|TRBV27|NA
CASSLAGTTIEQFF
TGTGCCAGCAGTTTAGCCGGGACGACAATTGAGCAGTTCTTC
>NA|TRBJ2-1|TRBV14|TRBD2
CASSQDWVLAGRNEQFF
TGTGCCAGCAGCCAAGATTGGGTACTAGCGGGGAGGAATGAGCAGTTCTTC
>NA|TRBJ2-5|TRBV7-2|TRBD1
CASSELAGQGQETQYF
TGTGCCAGCAGCGAACTGGCGGGACAGGGCCAAGAGACCCAGTACTTC
>NA|TRBJ1-5|TRBV5-1|NA
CASKEGTSNQPQHF
TGCGCCAGCAAAGAAGGAACTAGCAATCAGCCCCAGCATTTT
>NA|TRBJ2-5|TRBV12-3/TRBV12-4|NA
CASRATGRETQYF
TGTGCCAGCAGGGCGACAGGGAGGGAGACCCAGTACTTC
>NA|TRBJ2-1|TRBV30|NA
CAWSPDSNEQFF
TGTGCCTGGAGTCCGGACTCCAATGAGCAGTTCTTC
>NA|TRBJ2-7|TRBV10-3|TRBD1
CAISGDRAFYEQYF
TGTGCCATCAGTGGGGACAGGGCCTTCTACGAGCAGTACTTC
>NA|TRBJ2-1|TRBV7-6|NA
CASSLNLNRMGNEQFF
TGTGCCAGCAGCTTAAATTTAAATCGGATGGGGAATGAGCAGTTCTTC
>NA|TRBJ2-7|TRBV6-1|TRBD1
CASSPTGKGHERYF
TGTGCCAGCAGTCCGACAGGGAAAGGGCACGAGCGGTACTTC
>few|TRBJ1-4|TRBV7-6|NA
CASSPTWGLEEKLFF
TGTGCCAGCAGCCCAACATGGGGGCTGGAAGAAAAACTGTTTTTT
>few|TRBJ2-3|TRBV12-3/TRBV12-4|TRBD2
CASTQGLAYTDTQYF
TGTGCCAGCACCCAAGGACTAGCCTACACAGATACGCAGTATTTT
>few|TRBJ2-3|TRBV7-2|NA
CASSSYSRTDTQYF
TGTGCCAGCAGCTCGTACTCCCGCACAGATACGCAGTATTTT
>few|TRBJ1-2|TRBV12-3/TRBV12-4|TRBD1
CASSSDRFYGYTF
TGTGCCAGCAGTTCGGACAGGTTCTATGGCTACACCTTC
>NA|TRBJ2-7|TRBV6-1|TRBD1
CASRLRDRTYEQYF
TGTGCCAGCAGGCTACGGGACAGGACCTACGAGCAGTACTTC
>NA|TRBJ2-5|TRBV28|NA
CASSLGQRWETQYF
TGTGCCAGCAGTTTAGGCCAACGCTGGGAGACCCAGTACTTC
>NA|TRBJ1-2|TRBV12-3/TRBV12-4|NA
CASSLSPYGYTF
TGTGCCAGCAGTTTATCCCCTTATGGCTACACCTTC
>NA|TRBJ2-1|TRBV20-1|NA
CSANTPLSSYNEQFF
TGCAGTGCTAATACACCCCTTAGCTCCTACAATGAGCAGTTCTTC
>NA|TRBJ2-3|TRBV7-9|NA
CASSLDIENPPYF
TGTGCCAGCAGCTTAGATATCGAAAACCCCCCCTATTTT
>NA|TRBJ1-2|TRBV12-3/TRBV12-4|NA
CASRRADGYTF
TGTGCCAGCAGGAGGGCTGATGGCTACACCTTC
>NA|TRBJ1-3|TRBV12-3/TRBV12-4|NA
CASSLSGRLSGNTIYF
TGTGCCAGCAGTTTGTCCGGACGGCTCTCTGGAAACACCATATATTTT
>NA|TRBJ2-7|TRBV6-1|TRBD1
CASSYGQGVTYEQYF
TGTGCCAGCAGTTACGGACAGGGAGTCACCTACGAGCAGTACTTC
>NA|TRBJ2-7|TRBV7-9|TRBD1
CASSAGQGRYEQYF
TGTGCCAGCAGCGCTGGACAGGGCCGATACGAGCAGTACTTC
>few|TRBJ1-5|TRBV7-6|NA
CASSLASAGSNQPQHF
TGTGCCAGCAGCTTAGCGTCGGCGGGAAGCAATCAGCCCCAGCATTTT
>few|TRBJ1-2|TRBV7-2|NA
CASSLGSTIYGYTF
TGTGCCAGCAGCTTAGGGTCGACGATCTATGGCTACACCTTC
>NA|TRBJ2-7|TRBV6-5|TRBD1
CASSQGQGRYSYEQYF
TGTGCCAGCAGCCAAGGACAGGGCCGATACTCCTACGAGCAGTACTTC
>NA|TRBJ2-1|TRBV29-1|TRBD2
CSVVRGASGGYNEQFF
TGCAGCGTTGTGCGCGGTGCTAGCGGGGGTTACAATGAGCAGTTCTTC
>few|TRBJ2-2|TRBV7-2|NA
CASSSRGAGSSTGELFF
TGTGCCAGCAGCTCTCGGGGGGCGGGAAGTAGCACCGGGGAGCTGTTTTTT
>NA|TRBJ1-4|TRBV6-6|TRBD1
CASSLSGTGNEKLFF
TGTGCCAGCAGTTTATCCGGGACAGGGAATGAAAAACTGTTTTTT
>NA|TRBJ2-5|TRBV23-1|TRBD2
CARRTVRTSLAAQYF
TGCGCCAGGCGGACGGTTCGGACTAGCCTCGCGGCCCAGTACTTC
>NA|TRBJ2-1|TRBV7-2|TRBD2
CASSSIAGDNEQFF
TGTGCCAGCAGCTCGATAGCGGGGGACAATGAGCAGTTCTTC
>many|TRBJ2-7|TRBV7-2|TRBD1
CASSLRAGGIAEQYF
TGTGCCAGCAGCTTACGGGCAGGGGGAATTGCCGAGCAGTACTTC
>NA|TRBJ1-2|TRBV7-9|NA
CASTLGYGYTF
TGTGCCAGCACCCTAGGGTATGGCTACACCTTC
>NA|TRBJ2-5|TRBV6-5|TRBD2
CASSPGGLLAGAQETQYF
TGTGCCAGCAGTCCCGGGGGCCTACTAGCGGGGGCACAAGAGACCCAGTACTTC
>few|TRBJ2-7|TRBV5-1|TRBD2
CASSSWGTSGYLFSYEQYF
TGCGCCAGCAGCTCCTGGGGGACTAGCGGCTATCTTTTCTCCTACGAGCAGTACTTC
>NA|TRBJ2-1|TRBV7-6|NA
CASSFWRDNEQFF
TGTGCCAGCAGCTTTTGGCGAGACAATGAGCAGTTCTTC
>NA|TRBJ2-7|TRBV7-2|TRBD2
CASSFRASGAVSYEQYF
TGTGCCAGCAGCTTTAGGGCTAGCGGGGCAGTCTCCTACGAGCAGTACTTC
>few|TRBJ2-7|TRBV27|NA
CASSLLVYTYEQYF
TGTGCCAGCAGTTTATTGGTCTATACCTACGAGCAGTACTTC
>NA|TRBJ1-2|TRBV27|TRBD1
CASSPGGDYYGYTF
TGTGCCAGCAGTCCAGGGGGGGACTACTATGGCTACACCTTC
>NA|TRBJ1-5|TRBV15|NA
CATSPPNQPQHF
TGTGCCACCAGCCCCCCCAATCAGCCCCAGCATTTT
>few|TRBJ2-3|TRBV7-8|NA
CASSLVVGVGTDTQYF
TGTGCCAGCAGCTTAGTAGTTGGGGTAGGCACAGATACGCAGTATTTT
>few|TRBJ2-6|TRBV18|NA
CASSTKRGAGLSGANVLTF
TGTGCCAGCTCTACCAAGAGGGGAGCAGGACTCTCTGGGGCCAACGTCCTGACTTTC
>few|TRBJ2-1|TRBV10-3|TRBD2
CAAERGTSGRNEQFF
TGTGCCGCCGAACGGGGGACTAGCGGGAGGAATGAGCAGTTCTTC
>few|TRBJ1-4|TRBV6-2/TRBV6-3|TRBD1
CASSYTTGKYEKLFF
TGTGCCAGCAGTTACACGACAGGGAAATATGAAAAACTGTTTTTT
>NA|TRBJ2-7|TRBV12-3/TRBV12-4|NA
CASSFEGTYEQYF
TGTGCCAGCAGTTTTGAGGGGACCTACGAGCAGTACTTC
>NA|TRBJ2-5|TRBV11-2|TRBD2
CASSASASGRAPYF
TGTGCCAGCAGCGCTTCGGCTAGCGGGAGGGCCCCGTACTTC
>NA|TRBJ2-2|TRBV6-5|NA
CASTRARGGELFF
TGTGCCAGCACCAGGGCGCGAGGCGGGGAGCTGTTTTTT
>NA|TRBJ2-1|TRBV15|NA
CATSWDFHNEQFF
TGTGCCACCAGCTGGGACTTCCACAATGAGCAGTTCTTC
>NA|TRBJ1-1|TRBV7-2|NA
CASSLGWGGAFF
TGTGCCAGCAGCTTAGGATGGGGTGGAGCTTTCTTT
>NA|TRBJ2-5|TRBV7-2|NA
CASSSGEKQTQYF
TGTGCCAGCAGCTCCGGGGAGAAACAGACCCAGTACTTC
>NA|TRBJ2-1|TRBV18|NA
CASSLGIGDEQFF
TGTGCCAGCTCCCTGGGGATCGGGGATGAGCAGTTCTTC
>few|TRBJ2-3|TRBV4-2|TRBD2
CASSQDLAGADTQYF
TGTGCCAGCAGCCAAGATTTAGCGGGGGCAGATACGCAGTATTTT
>few|TRBJ2-1|TRBV29-1|TRBD2
CSVAGLAGVNEQFF
TGCAGCGTCGCAGGACTAGCGGGAGTCAATGAGCAGTTCTTC
>few|TRBJ2-7|TRBV4-3|NA
CASSQATSQNYEQYF
TGCGCCAGCAGCCAAGCGACCTCACAAAACTACGAGCAGTACTTC